Following are 30 T cell receptor beta chains from one sample sequenced in a study of CD8+ T cells in alopecia areata. The treatment here: oral pan-JAK inhibitor, 5-10 mg twice daily. The sequencing template was cDNA reverse transcribed from extracted RNA. This table comes from immunoSEQ multiplex PCR, and its TCRdb copy is limited to in-frame clones, with some not included. The sample records 90,000 to 100,000 clones, around 55% being singletons. The specimen was CD8+ T cells sorted from blood, collected at week 4, from a patient treated with tofacitinib. These receptors were collected from a human donor with alopecia areata.

The chain couples TRBV13 to TRBJ2-1, with 10 bases fitting TRBD2. Germline assignment: CDR1 PRHDT and CDR2 FYEKMQ (reference sequence). J was trimmed by 1 base and V by 5 bases; bases with no gene match: 5. The length of the CDR3 is 16 residues. CDR3 sequence: CASSLLAGESYNEQFF. Here the CDR3 DNA reads TGTGCCAGCAGCCTGCTAGCGGGAGAATCCTACAATGAGCAGTTCTTC.

This clone was detected only once. This chain connects TRBV28 to TRBJ2-5; no clear D. From germline, CDR1 is MDHEN and CDR2 SYDVKM. V was clipped by 3 bases and J by 0 bases, with 5 bases between them. The CDR3 has 13 residues. This chain's CDR3 is CASSLSYQETQYF. CDR3 bases: TGTGCCAGCAGTTTGTCGTACCAAGAGACCCAGTACTTC.

This rearrangement joins TRBV5-6 to TRBJ2-2, with no clear D. Germline V gene sequence: CDR1 SGHDT, CDR2 YYEEEE. Trimming cost V 4 bases and J 1 base, with 14 bases left between them. This CDR3 region has 16 residues. The CDR3 nucleotides read TGTGCCAGCAGCACCCTGGCAGATTTGAACACCGGGGAGCTGTTTTTT. Its protein product is CASSTLADLNTGELFF.

This sequence joins TRBV10-3 and TRBJ1-1; the D gene is possibly TRBD1 (5 bases). Deletions cut 5 bases from V and 1 base from J, with 5 bases between. This CDR3 spans 12 amino acids. Germline CDR1 and CDR2: ENHRY and SYGVKD. CDR3 coding DNA: TGTGCCATCAGTAGGGGGAACACTGAAGCTTTCTTT. Translating it yields CAISRGNTEAFF.

There are a few counts of this clone. The CDR3 nucleotides are TGTGCCAGCTATGGACACGGGACACTCAGCACAGATACGCAGTATTTT. Translation gives CASYGHGTLSTDTQYF. The chain is built from TRBV11-2 and TRBJ2-3; possibly TRBD1 for D (6 bases). CDR1 and CDR2 (germline): SGHAT, FQNNGV. Trimming removed 8 bases from V and 0 bases from J, with 18 bases in between. CDR3 size: 16 residues.

This sequence joins TRBV10-3 and TRBJ2-3, with D hard to call. The V gene's germline CDR1 is ENHRY and CDR2 SYGVKD. With 8 bases removed from V and 1 base from J, the gap between germline ends came to 16 bases. This CDR3 has 15 amino acids. The CDR3 nucleotides are TGTGCCATCCGAGATAGAGCGTCCGGCACAGATACGCAGTATTTT. It translates to CAIRDRASGTDTQYF.

This chain links TRBV5-4 with TRBJ2-5; tentatively, D is TRBD1 or TRBD2 (5 bases each). V lost 2 bases, J lost 7 bases, and 15 bases lay in between. CDR3 length equals 14 residues. The germline V gene has CDR1 SGHNT and CDR2 YYREEE (reference sequence). CDR3 residues: CASSFGTPVGTQYF. The CDR3 coding sequence is TGTGCCAGCAGCTTTGGGACCCCAGTCGGGACCCAGTACTTC.

The CDR3 reads CSVRTGKTYEQYF. The CDR3 DNA reads TGCAGCGTGCGGACAGGGAAGACCTACGAGCAGTACTTC. The chain couples TRBV29-1 to TRBJ2-7; TRBD1 agrees at 8 bases. The CDR3 runs 13 residues. The J segment lost 2 bases and the V segment lost 6 bases, leaving 6 bases of the junction unmatched. Looked up from germline, CDR1 is SQVTM and CDR2 is ANQGSEA.

This chain links TRBV14 with TRBJ2-7; D gene uncertain. In germline, CDR1 is SGHDN, CDR2 FVKESK. The CDR3 spans 13 residues. V was pared by 0 bases and J by 4 bases, with 7 bases between. In nucleotides, the CDR3 is TGTGCCAGCAGCCAAGACGGAATGTACGAGCAGTACTTC. Its translation: CASSQDGMYEQYF.

The chain joins TRBV9 to TRBJ2-6; no clear D gene. Germline V gene sequence: CDR1 SGDLS, CDR2 YYNGEE. Trimming stripped 0 bases from V and 0 bases from J, with 13 bases between. This CDR3 comprises 18 residues. The CDR3 nucleotides are TGTGCCAGCAGCGTAGAAGGTGGGATTAGCTCTGGGGCCAACGTCCTGACTTTC. Translated: CASSVEGGISSGANVLTF.

The chain combines TRBV5-6 with TRBJ1-5, with D possibly matching TRBD1 (5 bases). V was shortened by 1 base and J by 3 bases, with 11 bases between the two germline ends. Germline-derived CDR1 and CDR2 are SGHDT and YYEEEE. The CDR3 is made up of 15 amino acids. CDR3: CASSLLGQYNQPQHF. The CDR3 nucleotides are TGTGCCAGCAGCTTGTTGGGGCAGTACAATCAGCCCCAGCATTTT.

The chain is built from TRBV5-1 and TRBJ2-7, with D unresolved. V gave up 0 bases and J gave up 4 bases, with 8 bases separating them. This CDR3 contains 13 residues. The germline V gene has CDR1 SGHRS and CDR2 YFSETQ. This chain's CDR3 is CASSLVSEYEQYF. CDR3 bases: TGCGCCAGCAGCTTGGTGTCGGAATACGAGCAGTACTTC. The entire variable domain, with the rest obtained from reference TRBV5-1 and TRBJ2-7, is as follows: KAGVTQTPRYLIKTRGQQVTLSCSPISGHRSVSWYQQTPGQGLQFLFEYFSETQRNKGNFPGRFSGRQFSNSRSEMNVSTLELGDSALYLCASSLVSEYEQYFGPGTRLTVT.

This chain joins TRBV19 and TRBJ1-1; D is possibly TRBD1 (6 bases). This CDR3 spans 14 amino acids. Germline V CDR1 and CDR2: LNHDA, SQIVND (reference sequence). The V end was cut by 0 bases, the J end by 6 bases, with 11 bases between. The CDR3 sequence is CASSIERGTPEAFF. CDR3 DNA: TGTGCCAGTAGTATAGAAAGGGGGACCCCTGAAGCTTTCTTT.

The chain has TRBV7-2 and TRBJ1-1; no firm D call. The CDR3 has 14 residues. Trimming pared 2 bases from V and 1 base from J, leaving 8 bases between. Germline lookup yields CDR1 SGHTA and CDR2 FQGNSA. The CDR3 region has the DNA TGTGCCAGCAGCTTAAATGTTGGGAACACTGAAGCTTTCTTT. This sequence encodes CASSLNVGNTEAFF.

The chain couples TRBV28 to TRBJ1-5; D is possibly TRBD1 (6 bases). Looked up from germline, CDR1 is MDHEN and CDR2 is SYDVKM. There are 13 residues in the CDR3. V was shortened by 5 bases and J by 5 bases, with 10 bases between the two germline ends. The CDR3 DNA reads TGTGCCAGCAGTGTCGACAGGTATCAGCCCCAGCATTTT. Translated, it gives CASSVDRYQPQHF.

This clone was found a few times. The rearrangement links TRBV4-1 to TRBJ2-1; D perhaps matches TRBD2 (5 bases). CDR3 size: 14 residues. V was shortened by 0 bases and J by 8 bases, with 11 bases between the two germline ends. Per germline, CDR1 MGHRA and CDR2 YSYEKL. The CDR3 protein is CASSQDPSRDEQFF. In DNA form, the CDR3 reads TGCGCCAGCAGCCAAGACCCTAGCCGCGATGAGCAGTTCTTC.

The V gene is TRBV19, the J gene TRBJ2-4; D could derive from TRBD1 or TRBD2 (5 bases each). This CDR3 spans 14 amino acids. CDR1 and CDR2 (germline): LNHDA, SQIVND (reference sequence). Trimming shortened V by 3 bases and J by 15 bases, and 21 bases separated the two germline ends. CDR3 DNA: TGTGCCAGTAGTATCCAGTTACGGTGGGACCTCGTGTACTTC. It yields the protein CASSIQLRWDLVYF.

The chain is built from TRBV7-9 and TRBJ2-1; D might be TRBD2 (5 bases). CDR3 length: 16 residues. V was clipped by 1 base and J by 4 bases, with 14 bases between them. Germline-derived CDR1 and CDR2 are SEHNR and FQNEAQ (reference sequence). This CDR3 reads CASSLVRVRGYNEQFF. In DNA form, the CDR3 reads TGTGCCAGCAGCTTAGTGCGGGTGCGAGGGTACAATGAGCAGTTCTTC.

This chain uses TRBV5-1 with TRBJ2-3; TRBD2 is a possible D gene (6 bases). Germline-derived CDR1 and CDR2 are SGHRS and YFSETQ. V was trimmed by 4 bases and J by 4 bases, leaving 13 bases between them. The CDR3 spans 14 residues. CDR3: CASSGRRLADTQYF. In nucleotides, the CDR3 is TGCGCCAGCAGCGGAAGGAGACTAGCAGATACGCAGTATTTT.

The rearrangement uses TRBV29-1 and TRBJ2-3, with TRBD2 matching 9 bases. The length of the CDR3 is 20 residues. Germline assignment: CDR1 SQVTM and CDR2 ANQGSEA. Unmatched junction bases numbered 26, after V lost 4 bases and J lost 6 bases. The CDR3 DNA reads as TGCAGCGTTGGGACTGCGGGGATAGCGGGGGACAGAACACCTTTGGATACGCAGTATTTT. Amino acids: CSVGTAGIAGDRTPLDTQYF.

This clone was counted a single time. This rearrangement joins TRBV6-6 to TRBJ2-3, with a possible D match to TRBD2 (5 bases). The CDR3 sequence is 14 residues long. The germline CDR1 and CDR2 sequences are MNHNY and SVGAGI (reference sequence). Trimming pared 2 bases from V and 4 bases from J, leaving 10 bases between. The CDR3 loop is CASSYVRGSDTQYF. CDR3 sequence (DNA): TGTGCCAGCAGTTACGTTCGGGGATCAGATACGCAGTATTTT.

This rearrangement joins TRBV9 to TRBJ2-7, with D maybe TRBD2 (5 bases). Trimming took 0 bases from V and 5 from J, leaving 12 bases between them. This CDR3 has 14 amino acids. CDR1 and CDR2 from the germline V gene are SGDLS and YYNGEE. The CDR3 DNA sequence: TGTGCCAGCAGCGTAGTGGACTCCCCACACGAGCAGTACTTC. This gives the protein CASSVVDSPHEQYF.

The rearrangement uses TRBV7-2 and TRBJ2-7; TRBD1 agrees at 11 bases. The CDR3 length is 14 residues. Trimming at V came to 3 bases and at J to 6 bases, leaving 4 bases not matched to a gene. CDR1 is SGHTA and CDR2 is FQGNSA in the germline V gene. The DNA of the CDR3 is TGTGCCAGCAGCTTTGGGACAGGGGGTCGCGAGCAGTACTTC. It encodes CASSFGTGGREQYF.

The rearrangement links TRBV2 to TRBJ1-2, with D hard to call. CDR1 is SNHLY, CDR2 FYNNEI, per germline. V lost 4 bases, J lost 2 bases, and 20 bases lay in between. CDR3 length: 17 amino acids. The DNA for the CDR3 is TGTGCCAGCAGTGGAATGGGGAAGGACGCCCCAAACTATGGCTACACCTTC. This gives the protein CASSGMGKDAPNYGYTF.

The chain couples TRBV5-1 to TRBJ1-2; 10 bases agree with TRBD1. The germline V gene encodes CDR1 SGHRS and CDR2 YFSETQ. Unmatched junction bases numbered 14, after V lost 4 bases and J lost 8 bases. CDR3 length: 16 amino acids. For the CDR3, the DNA is TGCGCCAGCAGCCCGGGGACAGGGGAATTTTCGGGAGGCTACACCTTC. Translating it yields CASSPGTGEFSGGYTF.

A single count supports this clone. The V gene is TRBV18, the J gene TRBJ1-5; D is unresolved. Trimming took off 3 bases at V and 0 bases at J, with 9 bases between the two ends. This CDR3 has 15 residues. CDR1 is KGHSH, CDR2 LQKENI, per germline. The chain's CDR3 is CASSPPGYSNQPQHF. CDR3 sequence (DNA): TGTGCCAGCTCACCGCCCGGGTATAGCAATCAGCCCCAGCATTTT.

The rearrangement uses TRBV27 and TRBJ1-2; no definite D call. Germline CDR1 and CDR2: MNHEY and SMNVEV (reference sequence). Trimming removed 3 bases at V and 3 bases at J, with 17 bases between. The CDR3 loop spans 16 amino acids. The CDR3 bases are TGTGCCAGCAGTTTGTCTATGGCAAAAGATGACTATGGCTACACCTTC. Its protein product is CASSLSMAKDDYGYTF.

This rearrangement joins TRBV11-2 to TRBJ2-1; the match to TRBD2 covers 10 bases. The CDR3 is made up of 19 amino acids. Germline-derived CDR1 and CDR2 are SGHAT and FQNNGV. J lost 3 bases, V lost 4 bases, and 15 bases had no gene match. CDR3 sequence (DNA): TGTGCCAGCAGCTCCCCGTGGTGGAGCGGGAGGGCCTTCTACAATGAGCAGTTCTTC. This codes for CASSSPWWSGRAFYNEQFF.

This clone was found many times. The chain joins TRBV28 to TRBJ2-3; D is possibly TRBD2 (5 bases). With 4 bases removed from V and 0 bases from J, the gap between germline ends came to 8 bases. Germline V gives CDR1 MDHEN, CDR2 SYDVKM. This CDR3 is built from 14 residues. The CDR3 sequence is CASSWGASTDTQYF. In DNA form, the CDR3 reads TGTGCCAGCAGTTGGGGAGCTAGCACAGATACGCAGTATTTT.

This clone was seen more than once but under ten times. The chain joins TRBV28 to TRBJ2-3; D could derive from TRBD1 or TRBD2 (5 bases each). The CDR3 is 16 amino acids. Germline-derived CDR1 and CDR2 are MDHEN and SYDVKM. Trimming stripped 6 bases from V and 0 bases from J, with 16 bases between. The CDR3 spells CASRPRGRSSTDTQYF. CDR3 nucleotide sequence: TGTGCCAGCAGGCCCCGGGGACGGTCTAGCACAGATACGCAGTATTTT. Variable domain in full (rest from reference TRBV28 and TRBJ2-3): DVKVTQSSRYLVKRTGEKVFLECVQDMDHENMFWYRQDPGLGLRLIYFSYDVKMKEKGDIPEGYSVSREKKERFSLILESASTNQTSMYLCASRPRGRSSTDTQYFGPGTRLTVL.